The 8 T cell receptor beta chains below come from one sample, sequenced in a study of blood T cells in healthy people across ages. Primers used in a second PCR of roughly 6 to 11 cycles were a sample-barcoded 5' primer and a J-beta primer mix. A single record per CDR3 protein comes from TCRdb applying MiXCR to the 5' RACE reads. The sample has about a million distinct CDR3 sequences, roughly two fifths seen once; the top ten hold 13%. Sample: blood. Receptors originate from a man younger than 35 in good health.

This clonotype was detected a few times. V and J are TRBV7-9 and TRBJ2-7; TRBD1 matches 8 bases. Germline V gene data show CDR1 as SEHNR and CDR2 as FQNEAQ (reference sequence). With 4 bases clipped from V and 4 bases from J, the junction kept 9 bases outside the gene matches. This CDR3 is built from 15 residues. This chain's CDR3 is CASSSWTGSGYEQYF. In DNA form, the CDR3 reads TGTGCCAGCAGCTCCTGGACAGGGTCAGGGTACGAGCAGTACTTC.

This chain joins TRBV7-2 and TRBJ1-2; D gene uncertain. Germline V CDR1 and CDR2: SGHTA, FQGNSA. CDR3 length: 13 amino acids. Trimming took off 5 bases at V and 3 bases at J, with 10 bases between the two ends. The DNA of the CDR3 is TGTGCCAGCAGCGTACGAGGATACTATGGCTACACCTTC. It is translated as CASSVRGYYGYTF.

The chain is built from TRBV20-1 and TRBJ1-4; 7 nucleotides line up with TRBD1. Unmatched junction bases numbered 15, after V lost 5 bases and J lost 3 bases. Germline lookup yields CDR1 DFQATT and CDR2 SNEGSKA (reference sequence). This CDR3 spans 17 amino acids. The CDR3, as DNA: TGCAGTGCTCATCCGGGCGGCCAGGGGGTATCTAATGAAAAACTGTTTTTT. Residues: CSAHPGGQGVSNEKLFF.

V is TRBV12-3 or TRBV12-4 and J is TRBJ2-4, with TRBD1 matching over 10 bases. The closer fit of TRBJ2-7 to the DNA end suggests the J call may be wrong. CDR3 length: 13 amino acids. In nucleotides, the CDR3 is TGTGCCAGCAGTTTTCGGACAGGGGGCGAGCAGTACTTC. As protein: CASSFRTGGEQYF.

This clonotype was recorded a few times. The rearrangement links TRBV16 to TRBJ1-2, with D possibly matching TRBD1 (6 bases). Looked up from germline, CDR1 is KGHSY and CDR2 is FQNENV. Trimming left V 2 bases short and J 2 bases short, with 9 bases between. The CDR3 is 14 residues long. The CDR3 loop is CASSQTGSNYGYTF. In DNA, the CDR3 is TGTGCCAGCAGCCAAACAGGGTCGAACTATGGCTACACCTTC.

The chain joins TRBV11-2 to TRBJ2-1; 13 bases align to TRBD2. Germline CDR1 is SGHAT and CDR2 is FQNNGV. The CDR3 contains 16 residues. J gave up 6 bases and V 4 bases, and 6 bases lay outside the gene matches. Written as DNA, the CDR3 is TGTGCCAGCAGCTCCCGACTAGCGGGGGGCAGCAATGAGCAGTTCTTC. Its protein product is CASSSRLAGGSNEQFF.

The chain has TRBV11-1 and TRBJ1-1; D ambiguous. CDR1 SGHAT and CDR2 FQDESV come from the germline V gene (reference sequence). V was clipped by 3 bases and J by 1 base, with 15 bases between them. The CDR3 covers 16 residues. The CDR3 protein is CASSLVGRKGNTEAFF. The CDR3 DNA reads TGTGCCAGCAGCTTGGTCGGGAGGAAAGGGAACACTGAAGCTTTCTTT.

The V and J genes are TRBV6-2 or TRBV6-3 and TRBJ1-5, with D unclear. Germline CDR1 reads MNHEY; CDR2 reads SVGEGT. V lost 2 bases to trimming and J lost 3 bases, with 11 bases between them. The CDR3 consists of 15 residues. CDR3 bases: TGTGCCAGCAGTTACGAAGGGCCTAACAATCAGCCCCAGCATTTT. Translation gives CASSYEGPNNQPQHF.